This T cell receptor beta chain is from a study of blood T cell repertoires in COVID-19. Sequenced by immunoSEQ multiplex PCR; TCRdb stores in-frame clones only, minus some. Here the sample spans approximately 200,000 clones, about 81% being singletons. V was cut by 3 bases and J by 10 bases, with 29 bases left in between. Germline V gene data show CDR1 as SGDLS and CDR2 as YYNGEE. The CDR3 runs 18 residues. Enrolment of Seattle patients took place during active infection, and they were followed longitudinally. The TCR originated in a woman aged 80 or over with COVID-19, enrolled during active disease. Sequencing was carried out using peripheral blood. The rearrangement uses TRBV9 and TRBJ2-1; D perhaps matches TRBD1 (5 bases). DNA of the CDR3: TGTGCCAGCAGCGGAAAATTAGGGGCCCTACACATCCACGGGGAGCAGTTCTTC. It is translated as CASSGKLGALHIHGEQFF.